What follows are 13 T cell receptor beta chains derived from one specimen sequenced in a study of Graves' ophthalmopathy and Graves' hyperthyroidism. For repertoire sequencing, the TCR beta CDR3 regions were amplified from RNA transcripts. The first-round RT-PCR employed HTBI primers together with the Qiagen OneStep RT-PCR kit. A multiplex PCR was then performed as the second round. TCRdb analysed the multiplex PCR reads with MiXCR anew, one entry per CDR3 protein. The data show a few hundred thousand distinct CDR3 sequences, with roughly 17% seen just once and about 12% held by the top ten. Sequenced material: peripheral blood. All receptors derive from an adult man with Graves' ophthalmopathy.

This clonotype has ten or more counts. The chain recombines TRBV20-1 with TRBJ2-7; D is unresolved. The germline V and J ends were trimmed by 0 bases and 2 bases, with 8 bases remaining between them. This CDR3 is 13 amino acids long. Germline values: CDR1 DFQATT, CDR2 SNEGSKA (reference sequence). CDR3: CSARDNLPYEQYF. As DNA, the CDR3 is TGCAGTGCTAGAGATAATTTGCCCTACGAGCAGTACTTC.

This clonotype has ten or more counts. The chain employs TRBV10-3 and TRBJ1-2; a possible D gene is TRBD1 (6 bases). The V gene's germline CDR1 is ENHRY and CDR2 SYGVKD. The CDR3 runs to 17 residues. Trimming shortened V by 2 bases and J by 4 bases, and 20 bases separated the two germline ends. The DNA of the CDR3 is TGTGCCATCAGTGAGCGCACTCCAGGGGATAATATCTATGGCTACACCTTC. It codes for CAISERTPGDNIYGYTF.

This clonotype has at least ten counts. The CDR3 bases are TGTGCCAGCAGCCAAGAGTCTGCGGGGAGCTCCTACGAGCAGTACTTC. This codes for CASSQESAGSSYEQYF. The rearrangement joins TRBV4-2 to TRBJ2-7; D is possibly TRBD2 (6 bases). Germline V gene lookup returns CDR1 LGHNA and CDR2 YNFKEQ. CDR3 size: 16 residues. Trimming took off 0 bases at V and 0 bases at J, with 12 bases between the two ends.

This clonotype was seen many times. Here the CDR3 reads CASNKGAGGPRETQYF. CDR3 nucleotides: TGTGCCAGCAACAAGGGGGCGGGGGGGCCGAGGGAGACCCAGTACTTC. The chain uses TRBV6-1 and TRBJ2-5, with 9 bases that match TRBD2. The CDR3 consists of 16 residues. With V trimmed by 7 bases and J by 5 bases, 14 bases remained unmatched. Germline V gene data show CDR1 as MNHNS and CDR2 as SASEGT.

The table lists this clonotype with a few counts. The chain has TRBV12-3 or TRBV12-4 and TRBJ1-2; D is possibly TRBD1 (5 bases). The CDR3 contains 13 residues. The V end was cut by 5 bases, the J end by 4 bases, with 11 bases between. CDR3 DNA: TGTGCCAGCAGTGGACGGGGCACCTATGGCTACACCTTC. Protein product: CASSGRGTYGYTF.

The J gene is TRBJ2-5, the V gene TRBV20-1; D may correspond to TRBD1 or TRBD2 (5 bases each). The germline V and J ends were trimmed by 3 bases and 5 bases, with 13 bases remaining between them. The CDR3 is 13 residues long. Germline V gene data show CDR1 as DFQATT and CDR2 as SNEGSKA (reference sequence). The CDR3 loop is CSASGDGWETQYF. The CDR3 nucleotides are TGCAGTGCTAGTGGGGACGGCTGGGAGACCCAGTACTTC.

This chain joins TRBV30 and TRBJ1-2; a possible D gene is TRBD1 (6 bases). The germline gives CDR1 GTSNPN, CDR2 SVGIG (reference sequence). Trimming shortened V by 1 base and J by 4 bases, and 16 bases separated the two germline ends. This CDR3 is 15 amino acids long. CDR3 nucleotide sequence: TGTGCCTGGAGTGCCGGGGGGGCCACCCCCTATGGCTACACCTTC. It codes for CAWSAGGATPYGYTF.

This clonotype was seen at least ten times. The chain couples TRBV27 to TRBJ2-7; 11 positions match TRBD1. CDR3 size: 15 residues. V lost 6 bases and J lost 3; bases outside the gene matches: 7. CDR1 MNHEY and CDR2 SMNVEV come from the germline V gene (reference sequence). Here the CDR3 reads CASRLGTGGIYEQYF. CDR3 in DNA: TGTGCCAGCAGACTTGGGACAGGGGGAATCTACGAGCAGTACTTC.

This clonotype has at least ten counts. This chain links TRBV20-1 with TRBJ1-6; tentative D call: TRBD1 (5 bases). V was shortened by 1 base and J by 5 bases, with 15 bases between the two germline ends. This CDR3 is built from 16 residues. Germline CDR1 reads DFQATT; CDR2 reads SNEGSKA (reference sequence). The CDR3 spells CSARAAGTLDNSPLHF. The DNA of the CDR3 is TGCAGTGCTAGAGCTGCAGGGACGCTTGATAATTCACCCCTCCACTTT.

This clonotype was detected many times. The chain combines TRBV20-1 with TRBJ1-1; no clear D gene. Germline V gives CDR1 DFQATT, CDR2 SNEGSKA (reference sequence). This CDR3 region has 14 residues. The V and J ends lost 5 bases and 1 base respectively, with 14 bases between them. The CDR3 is CSAGNKHPNTEAFF. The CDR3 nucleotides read TGCAGTGCTGGGAATAAACACCCGAACACTGAAGCTTTCTTT.

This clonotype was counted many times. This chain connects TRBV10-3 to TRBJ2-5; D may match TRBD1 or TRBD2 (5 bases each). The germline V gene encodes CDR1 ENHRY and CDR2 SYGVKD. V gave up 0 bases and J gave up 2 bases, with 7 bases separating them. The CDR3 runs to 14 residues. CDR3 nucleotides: TGTGCCATCAGTGAGTCGAGGGGTCAAGAGACCCAGTACTTC. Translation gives CAISESRGQETQYF.

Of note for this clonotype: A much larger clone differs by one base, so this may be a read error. The chain's CDR3 is CAWWGQLGGYTF. CDR3 coding DNA: TGTGCCTGGTGGGGCCAACTTGGGGGCTACACCTTC. The chain carries TRBV30 and TRBJ1-2; the D gene is possibly TRBD1 (5 bases). This CDR3 is 12 amino acids long. V lost 5 bases and J lost 8, with 15 bases in between. Per germline, CDR1 GTSNPN and CDR2 SVGIG (reference sequence). Variable domain in full (rest from reference TRBV30 and TRBJ1-2): SQTIHQWPATLVQPVGSPLSLECTVEGTSNPNLYWYRQAAGRGLQLLFYSVGIGQISSEVPQNLSASRPQDRQFILSSKKLLLSDSGFYLCAWWGQLGGYTFGSGTRLTVV.

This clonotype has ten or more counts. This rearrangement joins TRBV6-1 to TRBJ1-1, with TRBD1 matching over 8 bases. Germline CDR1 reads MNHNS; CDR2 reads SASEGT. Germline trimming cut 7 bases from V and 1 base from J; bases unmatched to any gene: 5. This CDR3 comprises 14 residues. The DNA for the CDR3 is TGTGCCAGCACTCTTGGACAGGGGAACACTGAAGCTTTCTTT. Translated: CASTLGQGNTEAFF.